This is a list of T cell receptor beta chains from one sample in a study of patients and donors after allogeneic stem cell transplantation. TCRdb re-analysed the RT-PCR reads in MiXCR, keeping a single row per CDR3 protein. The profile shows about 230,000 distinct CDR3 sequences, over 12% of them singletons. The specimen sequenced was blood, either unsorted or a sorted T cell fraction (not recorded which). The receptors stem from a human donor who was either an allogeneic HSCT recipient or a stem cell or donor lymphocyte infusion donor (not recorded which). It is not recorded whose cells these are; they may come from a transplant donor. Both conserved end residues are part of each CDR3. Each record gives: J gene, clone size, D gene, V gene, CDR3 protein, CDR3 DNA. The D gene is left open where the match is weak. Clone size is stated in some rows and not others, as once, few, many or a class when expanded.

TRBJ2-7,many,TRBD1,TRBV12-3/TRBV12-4,CASLGDRGYEQYF,TGTGCCAGCCTCGGGGACAGGGGGTACGAGCAGTACTTC
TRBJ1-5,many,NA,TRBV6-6,CASSARGFEPQHF,TGTGCCAGCAGTGCCCGGGGGTTTGAGCCCCAGCATTTT
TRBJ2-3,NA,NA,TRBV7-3,CASRPPGDTQYF,TGTGCCAGCAGGCCCCCCGGAGATACGCAGTATTTT
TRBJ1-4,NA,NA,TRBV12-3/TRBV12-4,CASSLFTGKLFF,TGTGCCAGCAGTTTATTTACTGGAAAACTGTTTTTT
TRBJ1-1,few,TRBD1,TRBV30,CAWRDRGNTEAFF,TGTGCCTGGAGAGACAGGGGAAACACTGAAGCTTTCTTT
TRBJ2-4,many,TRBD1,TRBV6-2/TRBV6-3,CASSYPGGQSKNIQYF,TGTGCCAGCAGTTACCCAGGGGGCCAGTCCAAAAACATTCAGTACTTC
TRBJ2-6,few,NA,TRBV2,CASSGSSRRTNVLTF,TGTGCCAGCAGTGGATCCTCCCGAAGGACCAACGTCCTGACTTTC
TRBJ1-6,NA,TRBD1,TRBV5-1,CASSIRQGGDSPLHF,TGCGCCAGCAGCATTCGACAGGGTGGAGATTCACCCCTCCACTTT
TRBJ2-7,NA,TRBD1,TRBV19,CASRTGGESEQYF,TGTGCCAGTCGGACAGGGGGCGAGTCCGAGCAGTACTTC
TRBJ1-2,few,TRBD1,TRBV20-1,CSPIPGTGFSGYTF,TGCAGTCCGATCCCGGGGACAGGGTTCTCGGGCTACACCTTC
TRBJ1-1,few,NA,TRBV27,CASSRPGAEAFF,TGTGCCAGCAGTCGCCCGGGGGCTGAAGCTTTCTTT
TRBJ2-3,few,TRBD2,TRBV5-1,CASSQLAGARTDTQYF,TGCGCCAGCAGCCAACTAGCGGGGGCCCGCACAGATACGCAGTATTTT
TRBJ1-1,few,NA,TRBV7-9,CASSLGGGRVTEAFF,TGTGCCAGCAGCTTAGGGGGAGGGCGGGTTACTGAAGCTTTCTTT
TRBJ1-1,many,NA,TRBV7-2,CASSLATIEAFF,TGTGCCAGCAGCTTAGCGACCATAGAAGCTTTCTTT
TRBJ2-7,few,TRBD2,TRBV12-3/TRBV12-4,CASSPREAGAREQYF,TGTGCCAGCAGTCCCCGGGAAGCGGGAGCTCGTGAGCAGTACTTC
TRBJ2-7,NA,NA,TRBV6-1,CASSGTVGFRYEQYF,TGTGCCAGCAGTGGGACAGTCGGTTTTCGGTACGAGCAGTACTTC
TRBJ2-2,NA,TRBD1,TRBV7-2,CASSRDSANTGELFF,TGTGCCAGCAGCCGGGACAGCGCGAACACCGGGGAGCTGTTTTTT
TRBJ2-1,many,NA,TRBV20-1,CSAYSGYNEQFF,TGCAGTGCTTACAGCGGATACAATGAGCAGTTCTTC
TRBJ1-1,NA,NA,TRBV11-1,CASSLGVWNTEAFF,TGTGCCAGCAGCTTAGGGGTATGGAACACTGAAGCTTTCTTT
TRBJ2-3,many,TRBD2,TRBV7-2,CASSLAGRADTQYF,TGTGCCAGCAGCTTAGCGGGGAGGGCAGATACGCAGTATTTT
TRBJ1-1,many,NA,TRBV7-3,CASSRFSSSGVGTEAFF,TGTGCCAGCAGCCGATTTTCGTCTTCAGGGGTGGGTACTGAAGCTTTCTTT
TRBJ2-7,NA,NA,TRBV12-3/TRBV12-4,CASNGGREQYF,TGTGCCAGCAATGGGGGCCGCGAGCAGTACTTC